The 28 T cell receptor beta chains below were found in one sample sequenced in a study of circulating CD8 cells and anti-PD-1 response in melanoma. Each library started from roughly 16 ng of total RNA using the QIAseq Immune Repertoire TCR panel. TCRdb recomputed calls from the reads with MiXCR, one row per CDR3 protein. This sample has under 2,500 distinct CDR3 sequences, with 6% to 7% found just once. Sorting of live CD3+CD8+TCRalphabeta+ cells by PD-1 and/or TIGIT gave four subsets. The source was CD8+ T cells from PBMCs, collected at baseline or after one month of anti-PD-1 therapy (not recorded which). The receptors shown here come from a human donor with melanoma.

Relative to its sample, this clonotype is medium-sized. J is TRBJ1-1 and V is TRBV19, with D perhaps matching TRBD1 (6 bases). V lost 8 bases, J lost 0 bases, and 7 bases lay in between. The CDR3 totals 12 residues. Germline V CDR1 and CDR2: LNHDA, SQIVND (reference sequence). The CDR3 nucleotides are TGTGCCAGTGGACAGATGAACACTGAAGCTTTCTTT. Protein product: CASGQMNTEAFF.

This clonotype ranks as large (0.1 to 1%). The chain carries TRBV28 and TRBJ2-1, with D perhaps matching TRBD1 (6 bases). CDR1 MDHEN and CDR2 SYDVKM come from the germline V gene. V lost 5 bases and J lost 2, with 16 bases in between. The CDR3 runs to 16 residues. The CDR3 sequence: CASSLSGTPAYNEQFF. CDR3 in DNA: TGTGCCAGCAGTCTCTCAGGGACACCCGCCTACAATGAGCAGTTCTTC.

By frequency in the sample, this clonotype is medium-sized (0.01 to 0.1%). The CDR3 DNA reads as TGCGCCAGCAGCCAAGGTCATTCGAACACTGAAGCTTTCTTT. This sequence encodes CASSQGHSNTEAFF. This sequence joins TRBV4-1 and TRBJ1-1; no clear D. The CDR3 is 14 residues long. The V and J ends lost 1 base and 1 base respectively, with 7 bases between them. CDR1 is MGHRA, CDR2 YSYEKL, per germline.

This clonotype qualifies as medium-sized. The V and J genes are TRBV7-8 and TRBJ2-3; D is unclear. Germline loops: CDR1 SGHVS, CDR2 FQNEAQ. The ends were cut back, 2 bases at V and 3 bases at J, with 18 bases in the middle. CDR3 size: 17 residues. CDR3 bases: TGTGCCAGCAGCTTATTAGATAACGGTCAAAATACAGATACGCAGTATTTT. This gives the protein CASSLLDNGQNTDTQYF. Drawing the rest from reference TRBV7-8 and TRBJ2-3, the complete variable domain is GAGVSQSPRYKVAKRGQDVALRCDPISGHVSLFWYQQALGQGPEFLTYFQNEAQLDKSGLPSDRFFAERPEGSVSTLKIQRTQQEDSAVYLCASSLLDNGQNTDTQYFGPGTRLTVL.

By frequency in the sample, this clonotype is medium-sized. The rearrangement uses TRBV19 and TRBJ1-5, with D maybe TRBD1 (5 bases). V was shortened by 3 bases and J by 3 bases, with 12 bases between the two germline ends. This CDR3 is built from 15 residues. CDR1 is LNHDA, CDR2 SQIVND, per germline (reference sequence). Written as DNA, the CDR3 is TGTGCCAGTAGTATTTTCTCTGGGGCCAATCAGCCCCAGCATTTT. Amino acid sequence: CASSIFSGANQPQHF.

This clonotype is classed as medium-sized. V is TRBV27 and J is TRBJ2-1; D uncertain. CDR3 length equals 13 residues. V dropped 2 bases and J dropped 2 bases, with 4 bases sitting between them. Germline V gives CDR1 MNHEY, CDR2 SMNVEV (reference sequence). The CDR3 DNA reads TGTGCCAGCAGTTTACAGGCCTACAATGAGCAGTTCTTC. It yields the protein CASSLQAYNEQFF.

This clonotype is judged medium-sized. J is TRBJ1-4 and V is TRBV2; a weak D match, TRBD1 (5 bases). The CDR3 is made up of 13 amino acids. Germline assignment: CDR1 SNHLY and CDR2 FYNNEI. V lost 1 base to trimming and J lost 17 bases, with 17 bases between them. The CDR3 coding sequence is TGTGCCAGCAGTGAAGGGGGGTCGAACGCCTCTTTTTTT. Protein: CASSEGGSNASFF. The full variable domain, with the rest looked up from reference TRBV2 and TRBJ1-4, is EPEVTQTPSHQVTQMGQEVILRCVPISNHLYFYWYRQILGQKVEFLVSFYNNEISEKSEIFDDQFSVERPDGSNFTLKIRSTKLEDSAMYFCASSEGGSNASFFGSGTQLSVL.

This clonotype is labeled as medium-sized (0.01 to 0.1%). V usage is TRBV19 and J usage is TRBJ2-1; tentatively, D is TRBD1 or TRBD2 (7 bases each). This CDR3 spans 12 amino acids. Between the trimmed V and J ends, which lost 6 bases and 10 bases, there was a span of 13 bases. Per germline, CDR1 LNHDA and CDR2 SQIVND (reference sequence). The CDR3 DNA follows: TGTGCCAGTAGGGGAGGGGGCCCGGAGCAGTTCTTC. It is translated as CASRGGGPEQFF.

This chain links TRBV19 with TRBJ1-1; D might be TRBD1 (5 bases). The CDR3 is made up of 12 amino acids. V gave up 6 bases and J gave up 11 bases, with 16 bases separating them. The germline gives CDR1 LNHDA, CDR2 SQIVND (reference sequence). CDR3 in amino acids: CASRNGGMFAFF. The CDR3 DNA follows: TGTGCCAGTAGGAACGGGGGAATGTTCGCTTTCTTT.

By its share, this clonotype is medium-sized. The V and J genes are TRBV7-6 and TRBJ2-1; D gene unclear. The V gene's germline CDR1 is SGHVS and CDR2 FNYEAQ. Trimming cost V 3 bases and J 2 bases, with 5 bases left between them. The CDR3 consists of 13 residues. In DNA form, the CDR3 reads TGTGCCAGCAGCTTTGGGGCCTACAATGAGCAGTTCTTC. Its translation is CASSFGAYNEQFF.

This clonotype was seen a few times. Here the CDR3 DNA reads TGTGCCAGCAGCTTGGTACGGAGCCAAGAGACCCAGTACTTC. Translation: CASSLVRSQETQYF. The chain links TRBV5-5 to TRBJ2-5; D is unresolved. Trimming shortened V by 0 bases and J by 1 base, and 7 bases separated the two germline ends. The CDR3 contains 14 residues. In germline, CDR1 is SGHKS, CDR2 YYEKEE (reference sequence).

Sample share makes this clonotype medium-sized. The J gene is TRBJ2-1, the V gene TRBV19; 10 bases agree with TRBD2. This CDR3 is 13 amino acids long. Germline lookup yields CDR1 LNHDA and CDR2 SQIVND (reference sequence). V lost 7 bases, J lost 6 bases, and 3 bases stayed unmatched. This chain's CDR3 is CASIAGGVNEQFF. CDR3 nucleotides: TGTGCCAGTATAGCGGGGGGCGTCAATGAGCAGTTCTTC.

In its sample, this clonotype ranks as medium-sized. This chain links TRBV29-1 with TRBJ2-1; D is possibly TRBD2 (6 bases). V dropped 1 base and J dropped 2 bases, with 18 bases sitting between them. CDR3 length: 17 amino acids. CDR1 and CDR2 from the germline V gene are SQVTM and ANQGSEA. The CDR3 DNA reads TGCAGCGTTGAAGTCCTTCTAGGCGGGGCAACCTACAATGAGCAGTTCTTC. It translates to CSVEVLLGGATYNEQFF.

This clonotype counts as medium-sized. V gene TRBV19 combines with J gene TRBJ1-6; tentatively, D is TRBD1 (6 bases). The V and J ends lost 10 bases and 7 bases respectively, with 17 bases between them. Germline lookup yields CDR1 LNHDA and CDR2 SQIVND (reference sequence). This CDR3 region has 14 residues. The CDR3 DNA is TGTGCCACCAATTGGGGGGGCGTAAATTCACCCCTCCACTTT. Its translation is CATNWGGVNSPLHF.

The genes are TRBV6-1 and TRBJ1-3; no clear D. This CDR3 comprises 16 residues. The germline CDR1 and CDR2 sequences are MNHNS and SASEGT. V lost 7 bases and J lost 2, with 18 bases in between. As DNA, the CDR3 is TGTGCCAGCACCCCTCAACCGGACCCGGCTGGAAACACCATATATTTT. Protein sequence: CASTPQPDPAGNTIYF.

V gene TRBV19 combines with J gene TRBJ1-5; D is perhaps TRBD1 (6 bases). This CDR3 is 15 amino acids long. In germline, CDR1 is LNHDA, CDR2 SQIVND (reference sequence). The germline V and J ends were trimmed by 6 bases and 0 bases, with 12 bases remaining between them. CDR3 in amino acids: CASSNRDYSNQPQHF. In DNA form, the CDR3 reads TGTGCCAGTAGCAACAGGGATTATAGCAATCAGCCCCAGCATTTT.

With respect to this clonotype: This clone may be a read error of a much larger clone one base away. The CDR3 DNA is TGTGCCAGTAGTAGTGGGGCCACCTACGAGCAGTTCTTC. Its translation is CASSSGATYEQFF. The chain recombines TRBV19 with TRBJ2-1, with TRBD1 as a possible D gene (5 bases). The ends were cut back, 4 bases at V and 10 bases at J, with 14 bases in the middle. CDR3 size: 13 residues. The germline CDR1 and CDR2 sequences are LNHDA and SQIVND (reference sequence). The full variable domain, its missing parts supplied by reference TRBV19 and TRBJ2-1, is DGGITQSPKYLFRKEGQNVTLSCEQNLNHDAMYWYRQDPGQGLRLIYYSQIVNDFQKGDIAEGYSVSREKKESFPLTVTSAQKNPTAFYLCASSSGATYEQFFGPGTRLTVL.

This clonotype was observed a handful of times. V is TRBV6-1 and J is TRBJ2-2; 8 nucleotides match TRBD1. The CDR3 extends over 14 amino acids. Trimming cost V 3 bases and J 3 bases; bases outside gene matches: 0. Germline V lookup: CDR1 MNHNS, CDR2 SASEGT. In DNA, the CDR3 is TGTGCCAGCAGTGAGGACAGGGACACCGGGGAGCTGTTTTTT. It is translated as CASSEDRDTGELFF.

Relative to its sample, this clonotype is medium-sized. The chain has TRBV20-1 and TRBJ2-7; D call uncertain. The germline V and J ends were trimmed by 1 base and 2 bases, with 18 bases remaining between them. Germline loops: CDR1 DFQATT, CDR2 SNEGSKA (reference sequence). The CDR3 is made up of 16 amino acids. CDR3 loop: CSARGPPGERTYEQYF. CDR3 nucleotides: TGCAGTGCTAGAGGGCCACCTGGAGAACGAACCTACGAGCAGTACTTC.

In its sample, this clonotype ranks as medium-sized (0.01 to 0.1%). The V call is TRBV19, the J call TRBJ2-1, with 8 positions matching TRBD2. This CDR3 has 15 amino acids. CDR1 is LNHDA, CDR2 SQIVND, per germline (reference sequence). V shed 8 bases and J 4 bases; nucleotides not matched to a gene: 10. CDR3 loop: CASSLGAGVYNEQFF. The CDR3 coding sequence is TGTGCCAGTTCCCTCGGAGCGGGGGTATACAATGAGCAGTTCTTC.

The chain combines TRBV20-1 with TRBJ2-7, with D uncertain. Trimming cost V 0 bases and J 3 bases, with 9 bases left between them. There are 13 residues in the CDR3. Germline lookup yields CDR1 DFQATT and CDR2 SNEGSKA (reference sequence). CDR3 nucleotides: TGCAGTGCTAGAGACACTCAACGCTACGAGCAGTACTTC. Protein sequence: CSARDTQRYEQYF.

This clonotype is termed medium-sized. The chain links TRBV19 to TRBJ2-3; D gene unclear. The V gene lost 2 bases and the J gene lost 6 bases, with 6 bases spanning the gap. CDR3 length: 12 residues. Germline V gene sequence: CDR1 LNHDA, CDR2 SQIVND (reference sequence). The CDR3 DNA is TGTGCCAGTAGTATATCCCCCGATACGCAGTATTTT. Translating gives CASSISPDTQYF. The entire variable domain, with the rest obtained from reference TRBV19 and TRBJ2-3, is as follows: DGGITQSPKYLFRKEGQNVTLSCEQNLNHDAMYWYRQDPGQGLRLIYYSQIVNDFQKGDIAEGYSVSREKKESFPLTVTSAQKNPTAFYLCASSISPDTQYFGPGTRLTVL.

This clonotype is termed large. This chain uses TRBV9 with TRBJ2-1; D is tentatively TRBD1 or TRBD2 (6 bases each). This CDR3 contains 15 residues. Trimming removed 0 bases from V and 1 base from J, with 8 bases in between. From germline, CDR1 is SGDLS and CDR2 YYNGEE. CDR3 loop: CASSVGGASYNEQFF. Written as DNA, the CDR3 is TGTGCCAGCAGCGTAGGGGGGGCATCCTACAATGAGCAGTTCTTC.

This clonotype is classed as medium-sized. The chain joins TRBV7-9 to TRBJ2-1; 7 bases agree with TRBD1. The germline gives CDR1 SEHNR, CDR2 FQNEAQ (reference sequence). CDR3 length equals 12 residues. The V gene end was trimmed by 6 bases and the J gene end by 7 bases; junction bases not matched to a gene: 3. The CDR3 DNA follows: TGTGCCAGCAGTGGACAGGAAAATGAGCAGTTCTTC. The encoded protein is CASSGQENEQFF.

By share, this clonotype counts as medium-sized. V is TRBV29-1 and J is TRBJ1-1, with D unclear. Germline CDR1 and CDR2: SQVTM and ANQGSEA. Trimming shortened V by 7 bases and J by 0 bases, and 6 bases separated the two germline ends. This CDR3 is 11 amino acids long. In DNA form, the CDR3 reads TGCAGCGGCATGATGAACACTGAAGCTTTCTTT. It yields the protein CSGMMNTEAFF.

In this sample, this clonotype is medium-sized. J is TRBJ1-5 and V is TRBV19; TRBD1 matches 10 bases. V shed 6 bases, J shed 0 bases, and the junction held 2 bases outside the gene matches. The length of the CDR3 is 15 residues. Germline V gives CDR1 LNHDA, CDR2 SQIVND (reference sequence). The CDR3 loop reads CASSGQGGSNQPQHF. DNA of the CDR3: TGTGCCAGTAGCGGACAGGGGGGTAGCAATCAGCCCCAGCATTTT.

This clonotype is categorized as medium-sized. The genes are TRBV4-1 and TRBJ2-3; D not resolved. Deletions cut 1 base from V and 2 bases from J, with 7 bases between. This CDR3 comprises 14 residues. The germline V gene has CDR1 MGHRA and CDR2 YSYEKL. The CDR3 reads CASSQGINTDTQYF. The CDR3, as DNA: TGCGCCAGCAGCCAAGGAATAAACACAGATACGCAGTATTTT.

By sample share, this clonotype is medium-sized. V usage is TRBV18 and J usage is TRBJ2-1, with TRBD1 as a possible D gene (6 bases). CDR3 length: 15 amino acids. V was trimmed by 3 bases and J by 5 bases, leaving 14 bases between them. In germline, CDR1 is KGHSH, CDR2 LQKENI. The CDR3 nucleotides are TGTGCCAGCTCACCGCTCCGGGACAACCACAATGAGCAGTTCTTC. As protein: CASSPLRDNHNEQFF.